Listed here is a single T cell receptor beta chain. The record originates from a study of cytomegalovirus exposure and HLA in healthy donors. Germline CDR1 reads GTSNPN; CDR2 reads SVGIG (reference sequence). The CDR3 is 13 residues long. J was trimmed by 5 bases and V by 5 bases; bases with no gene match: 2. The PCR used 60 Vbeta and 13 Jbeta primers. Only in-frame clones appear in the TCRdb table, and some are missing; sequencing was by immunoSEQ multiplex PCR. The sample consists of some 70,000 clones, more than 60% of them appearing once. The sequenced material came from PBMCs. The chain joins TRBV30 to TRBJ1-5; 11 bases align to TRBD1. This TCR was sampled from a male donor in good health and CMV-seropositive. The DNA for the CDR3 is TGTGCCTGGTCGGGACAGGGGGATCAGCCCCAGCATTTT. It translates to CAWSGQGDQPQHF.